These 32 T cell receptor beta chains were all obtained from the same sample, sequenced in a study of cytomegalovirus exposure and HLA in healthy donors. The PCR contained 60 Vbeta and 13 Jbeta primers. Clones were read by immunoSEQ multiplex PCR, and TCRdb kept only the in-frame ones, dropping some. The profile shows approximately 200,000 clones, 75% to 85% of them singletons. The sample comprised PBMCs. These receptors were obtained from a woman in her 50s in good health and CMV-seropositive.

This chain uses TRBV7-6 with TRBJ2-3, with 11 bases matching TRBD2. CDR1 SGHVS and CDR2 FNYEAQ come from the germline V gene. The CDR3 is 16 amino acids. The V and J ends lost 4 bases and 1 base, in that order; junction bases with no gene match: 4. In DNA, the CDR3 is TGTGCCAGCAGCTGGAATAGCGGGGGGGGCACAGATACGCAGTATTTT. Its protein product is CASSWNSGGGTDTQYF. Full variable domain (outside the CDR3, taken from reference TRBV7-6 and TRBJ2-3): GAGVSQSPRYKVTKRGQDVALRCDPISGHVSLYWYRQALGQGPEFLTYFNYEAQQDKSGLPNDRFSAERPEGSISTLTIQRTEQRDSAMYRCASSWNSGGGTDTQYFGPGTRLTVL.

The chain couples TRBV5-1 to TRBJ2-3, with TRBD2 matching 8 bases. Germline trimming cut 7 bases from V and 6 bases from J; bases unmatched to any gene: 10. The CDR3 runs 14 residues. Germline assignment: CDR1 SGHRS and CDR2 YFSETQ. The CDR3 spells CASGTSHQLDTQYF. CDR3 nucleotides: TGCGCCAGCGGGACTAGTCACCAACTGGATACGCAGTATTTT.

This clone is a singleton in its sample. The J gene is TRBJ1-5, the V gene TRBV6-6; 9 nucleotides align to TRBD1. Germline V gene lookup returns CDR1 MNHNY and CDR2 SVGAGI (reference sequence). V lost 0 bases, J lost 6 bases, and 6 bases stayed unmatched. The CDR3 contains 16 residues. For the CDR3, the DNA is TGTGCCAGCAGTTACTCGGGACAGGGAGAAGGTCAGCCCCAGCATTTT. Its protein is CASSYSGQGEGQPQHF.

The chain employs TRBV6-1 and TRBJ2-5; TRBD2 agrees at 10 bases. The CDR3 spans 16 residues. CDR1 and CDR2 from the germline V gene are MNHNS and SASEGT. V shed 4 bases and J 6 bases; nucleotides not matched to a gene: 11. Here the CDR3 reads CASSGSLAGGQKTQYF. The CDR3 DNA reads as TGTGCCAGCAGTGGGAGCTTAGCGGGGGGCCAGAAGACCCAGTACTTC.

This clone was detected once. The V gene is TRBV10-3, the J gene TRBJ2-5; 7 nucleotides align to TRBD2. The ends lost 10 bases at V and 4 bases at J; junction bases unmatched: 6. Germline V gene lookup returns CDR1 ENHRY and CDR2 SYGVKD. The CDR3 is made up of 12 amino acids. Here the CDR3 reads CATRTGGETQYF. In nucleotides, the CDR3 is TGTGCCACCCGGACGGGAGGAGAGACCCAGTACTTC.

The table lists this clone with a count of one. This chain uses TRBV6-5 with TRBJ1-2; 7 bases map to TRBD1. The length of the CDR3 is 14 residues. V trimming: 2 bases; J trimming: 2 bases; junction bases outside the gene matches: 2. Germline V gene data show CDR1 as MNHEY and CDR2 as SVGAGI. The CDR3 DNA is TGTGCCAGCAGTTACGGACAGGCGAACTATGGCTACACCTTC. Amino acids: CASSYGQANYGYTF.

V gene TRBV5-1 combines with J gene TRBJ2-1; D is possibly TRBD1 (7 bases). The CDR3 has 16 residues. CDR1 and CDR2 from the germline V gene are SGHRS and YFSETQ. V shed 5 bases and J shed 2 bases, with 17 bases lying between them. The CDR3 DNA is TGCGCCAGCAGACTCGCGGGACAGTTTGCCTACAATGAGCAGTTCTTC. Amino acid sequence: CASRLAGQFAYNEQFF.

The table lists this clone with a count of one. This rearrangement joins TRBV7-2 to TRBJ2-7, with D perhaps TRBD2 (7 bases). This CDR3 is 14 amino acids long. Germline assignment: CDR1 SGHTA and CDR2 FQGNSA. The V end lost 5 bases, the J end lost 3 bases, and 14 bases lay between the germline ends. The CDR3 region has the DNA TGTGCCAGCAGCGCCCGGGGGGCGGGCTACGAGCAGTACTTC. This sequence encodes CASSARGAGYEQYF.

CDR3 sequence (DNA): TGTGCCAGCAGCTTCTCAGGACTCCGAGGCTACACCTTC. This codes for CASSFSGLRGYTF. The rearrangement uses TRBV5-4 and TRBJ1-2; D not resolved. This CDR3 spans 13 amino acids. Germline V CDR1 and CDR2: SGHNT, YYREEE (reference sequence). The V end was cut by 2 bases, the J end by 8 bases, with 13 bases between.

The J gene is TRBJ2-7, the V gene TRBV7-9, with D unresolved. Germline V gene sequence: CDR1 SEHNR, CDR2 FQNEAQ (reference sequence). This CDR3 has 14 residues. Trimming removed 2 bases from V and 3 bases from J, with 11 bases in between. This CDR3 is CASSLNTLNYEQYF. For the CDR3, the DNA is TGTGCCAGCAGCTTAAACACCCTCAACTACGAGCAGTACTTC.

The chain is built from TRBV10-3 and TRBJ2-7, with 8 positions matching TRBD1. Germline-derived CDR1 and CDR2 are ENHRY and SYGVKD. This CDR3 has 13 amino acids. The V segment lost 5 bases and the J segment 4 bases; nucleotides outside the gene matches: 4. The CDR3 DNA follows: TGTGCCATCAGTACAGGGGGACCTTACGAGCAGTACTTC. Translation gives CAISTGGPYEQYF.

V usage is TRBV28 and J usage is TRBJ2-7; TRBD2 might be the D (5 bases). The V and J ends lost 5 bases and 4 bases respectively, with 6 bases between them. The CDR3 extends over 11 amino acids. Germline V gene sequence: CDR1 MDHEN, CDR2 SYDVKM. The CDR3 DNA is TGTGCCAGCAGTGAGCGGTACGAGCAGTACTTC. Protein sequence: CASSERYEQYF.

The V call is TRBV9, the J call TRBJ1-1; TRBD1 agrees at 7 bases. The ends lost 1 base at V and 4 bases at J; junction bases unmatched: 4. This CDR3 has 14 amino acids. Germline CDR1 reads SGDLS; CDR2 reads YYNGEE. This CDR3 reads CASSVSGTVTEAFF. CDR3 nucleotide sequence: TGTGCCAGCAGCGTATCCGGGACAGTCACTGAAGCTTTCTTT.

V is TRBV7-2 and J is TRBJ2-3; D may be TRBD1 (5 bases). Germline loops: CDR1 SGHTA, CDR2 FQGNSA. Trimming removed 2 bases at V and 3 bases at J, with 12 bases between. The CDR3 runs 15 residues. The CDR3 reads CASSLRGRITDTQYF. The CDR3 DNA is TGTGCCAGCAGCTTAAGGGGCAGGATTACAGATACGCAGTATTTT.

The chain uses TRBV5-1 and TRBJ2-7, with 12 bases that match TRBD2. CDR1 SGHRS and CDR2 YFSETQ come from the germline V gene. Trimming at V came to 2 bases and at J to 0 bases, leaving 6 bases not matched to a gene. The CDR3 sequence is 17 residues long. In nucleotides, the CDR3 is TGCGCCAGCAGCTTTAAGGCGACTAGCGGGAGCTCCTACGAGCAGTACTTC. It yields the protein CASSFKATSGSSYEQYF.

This clone came up once. In nucleotides, the CDR3 is TGCGCCAGCAGCTTGGGGCAGGCTACAGGAGAGCAGTTCTTC. Translation: CASSLGQATGEQFF. The chain recombines TRBV5-1 with TRBJ2-1; weak D call: TRBD1 (5 bases). This CDR3 has 14 amino acids. V lost 0 bases and J lost 10, with 14 bases in between. The germline V gene has CDR1 SGHRS and CDR2 YFSETQ.

V gene TRBV5-5 combines with J gene TRBJ1-1; D unclear. Between the trimmed V and J ends, which lost 5 bases and 2 bases, there was a span of 13 bases. From germline, CDR1 is SGHKS and CDR2 YYEKEE (reference sequence). The CDR3 extends over 14 amino acids. The CDR3 is CASSLGWANTEAFF. The CDR3 DNA is TGTGCCAGCAGTCTTGGGTGGGCAAACACTGAAGCTTTCTTT.

This chain connects TRBV28 to TRBJ2-7; D perhaps matches TRBD1 (5 bases). CDR3 size: 11 residues. Germline assignment: CDR1 MDHEN and CDR2 SYDVKM. The ends were cut back, 10 bases at V and 4 bases at J, with 11 bases in the middle. This CDR3 reads CATQGLYEQYF. CDR3 nucleotide sequence: TGTGCCACTCAGGGCCTATACGAGCAGTACTTC. Complete variable domain (other parts from reference TRBV28 and TRBJ2-7): DVKVTQSSRYLVKRTGEKVFLECVQDMDHENMFWYRQDPGLGLRLIYFSYDVKMKEKGDIPEGYSVSREKKERFSLILESASTNQTSMYLCATQGLYEQYFGPGTRLTVT.

The V gene is TRBV9, the J gene TRBJ2-5; 10 bases map to TRBD1. Germline assignment: CDR1 SGDLS and CDR2 YYNGEE. The CDR3 is 19 amino acids. With V trimmed by 4 bases and J by 2 bases, 17 bases remained unmatched. CDR3 sequence (DNA): TGTGCCAGCAGCACTCCCCGGGACAGGGGTGGAGGGTGGCAAGAGACCCAGTACTTC. As protein: CASSTPRDRGGGWQETQYF.

The chain is built from TRBV23-1 and TRBJ2-7; the D gene is possibly TRBD1 (5 bases). TRBV23-1 is treated as an ORF (open reading frame) with a function not yet certain. The CDR3 extends over 16 amino acids. V was shortened by 2 bases and J by 0 bases, with 14 bases between the two germline ends. The CDR3 loop is CASSQGHRKSSYEQYF. The DNA of the CDR3 is TGCGCCAGCAGTCAAGGGCACAGGAAAAGCTCCTACGAGCAGTACTTC.

CDR3 DNA: TGTGCCAGCAGCGCCTCACTAGCGGGAGGTGGTATAGATACGCAGTATTTT. Protein: CASSASLAGGGIDTQYF. This chain connects TRBV13 to TRBJ2-3; 12 bases agree with TRBD2. CDR1 and CDR2 (germline): PRHDT, FYEKMQ (reference sequence). After removal of 5 bases from V and 5 bases from J, the junction contained 11 bases not matched to a gene. This CDR3 is 17 amino acids long.

The V and J genes are TRBV30 and TRBJ1-6; D is possibly TRBD1 (5 bases). This CDR3 is 12 amino acids long. With 8 bases removed from V and 8 bases from J, the gap between germline ends came to 13 bases. The germline V gene encodes CDR1 GTSNPN and CDR2 SVGIG (reference sequence). As DNA, the CDR3 is TGTGCCCAAAACCAGGGTCATTCACCCCTCCACTTT. Translated: CAQNQGHSPLHF.

This chain joins TRBV4-1 and TRBJ2-1; TRBD2 aligns across 12 bases. The CDR3 has 18 amino acids. Germline assignment: CDR1 MGHRA and CDR2 YSYEKL. Trimming at V came to 0 bases and at J to 8 bases, leaving 11 bases not matched to a gene. CDR3 sequence: CASSQDLSLAGGGHEQFF. In DNA form, the CDR3 reads TGCGCCAGCAGCCAAGATCTCTCGCTAGCGGGAGGGGGACATGAGCAGTTCTTC.

This rearrangement joins TRBV10-3 to TRBJ2-2; D is unclear. V was clipped by 0 bases and J by 0 bases, with 8 bases between them. The V gene's germline CDR1 is ENHRY and CDR2 SYGVKD. This CDR3 has 16 amino acids. This CDR3 is CAISESRYSNTGELFF. The CDR3 coding sequence is TGTGCCATCAGTGAGTCGAGGTACTCGAACACCGGGGAGCTGTTTTTT.

The rearrangement links TRBV10-3 to TRBJ1-6; 7 nucleotides align to TRBD1. This CDR3 is built from 15 residues. Germline V CDR1 and CDR2: ENHRY, SYGVKD. V lost 3 bases, J lost 6 bases, and 5 bases stayed unmatched. The CDR3 sequence: CAISDMTGPNSPLHF. The CDR3 DNA reads as TGTGCCATCAGTGATATGACAGGGCCTAATTCACCCCTCCACTTT.

The gene calls are TRBV4-3 and TRBJ1-2; TRBD1 might be the D (5 bases). The CDR3 runs 15 residues. The V gene's germline CDR1 is LGHNA and CDR2 YSLEER. V shed 5 bases and J shed 4 bases, with 17 bases lying between them. The CDR3 DNA sequence: TGCGCCAGCAGCTTCGCCCAGGGCTCGGGCTATGGCTACACCTTC. It specifies CASSFAQGSGYGYTF.

The J gene is TRBJ1-1, the V gene TRBV28; D might be TRBD1 (5 bases). CDR1 is MDHEN and CDR2 is SYDVKM in the germline V gene. The CDR3 has 17 residues. Trimming left V 5 bases short and J 3 bases short, with 22 bases between. CDR3 protein: CASSPRLFRGKDTEAFF. CDR3 sequence (DNA): TGTGCCAGCAGTCCACGTTTGTTTCGGGGGAAGGACACTGAAGCTTTCTTT. The whole variable domain, filled in from reference TRBV28 and TRBJ1-1, reads DVKVTQSSRYLVKRTGEKVFLECVQDMDHENMFWYRQDPGLGLRLIYFSYDVKMKEKGDIPEGYSVSREKKERFSLILESASTNQTSMYLCASSPRLFRGKDTEAFFGQGTRLTVV.

The V gene is TRBV10-2, the J gene TRBJ1-6; 8 bases align to TRBD1. Germline assignment: CDR1 WSHSY and CDR2 SAAADI. This CDR3 has 14 amino acids. V was clipped by 2 bases and J by 8 bases; unmatched bases: 2. The DNA of the CDR3 is TGCGCCAGCAGTGAGACACAGGGGGATTCACCCCTCCACTTT. Translation: CASSETQGDSPLHF.

Comments on this clone: A read error may produce the germline difference seen at one junction end. The J gene is TRBJ2-7, the V gene TRBV7-9, with TRBD1 matching over 10 bases. The CDR3 has 15 amino acids. Germline loops: CDR1 SEHNR, CDR2 FQNEAQ (reference sequence). CDR3 in amino acids: CSSSNRDRGSYEQYF. DNA of the CDR3: TGTTCCAGCAGCAACCGGGACAGGGGCTCCTACGAGCAGTACTTC.

This clone was detected a few times. The J gene is TRBJ1-2, the V gene TRBV6-1; D perhaps matches TRBD1 (6 bases). The V end lost 3 bases, the J end lost 4 bases, and 12 bases lay between the germline ends. The CDR3 runs 14 residues. Germline loops: CDR1 MNHNS, CDR2 SASEGT. CDR3 region: CASSEGGRTYGYTF. In nucleotides, the CDR3 is TGTGCCAGCAGTGAGGGGGGGCGCACCTATGGCTACACCTTC.

The rearrangement uses TRBV21-1 and TRBJ1-4. TRBV21-1 is a pseudogene locus. CDR3 length: 18 residues. The CDR3 reads CASSKISVSEVVEEKLFF. Here the CDR3 DNA reads TGTGCCAGCAGCAAAATTTCCGTTAGTGAGGTCGTAGAGGAAAAACTGTTTTTT.

CDR3 nucleotides: TGTGCCAGCAGCGCTACCACAGGGGGCGTCAATGGCTACACCTTC. As protein: CASSATTGGVNGYTF. The chain has TRBV9 and TRBJ1-2, with TRBD1 identical over 9 bases. Germline-derived CDR1 and CDR2 are SGDLS and YYNGEE. The CDR3 has 15 amino acids. Germline trimming cut 3 bases from V and 6 bases from J; bases unmatched to any gene: 9.